These 9 T cell receptor beta chains were all obtained from the same sample, sequenced in a study of regulatory T cells in long-lasting Graves disease. According to the study, TCR beta libraries were built with iRepertoire HTBI primers and CDR3-region Arm-PCR. TCRdb fed the multiplex PCR reads into MiXCR, producing one record per CDR3 protein. Of 700,000 or so distinct CDR3 sequences detected, approximately 31% appear once; the ten largest clones hold around 42%. As for time point: persistent/refractory GD, antithyroid drugs over 5 years with positive TRAb. Scientists built the TCR library using RNA that was extracted from PBMCs. Sequencing was performed on peripheral blood mononuclear cells (PBMCs), taken when the disease was refractory, from a patient treated with antithyroid drugs. Receptors were obtained from a female donor with Graves disease.

The chain has TRBV20-1 and TRBJ1-2, with 9 nucleotides matching TRBD1. Germline values: CDR1 DFQATT, CDR2 SNEGSKA (reference sequence). Trimming cost V 7 bases and J 0 bases; bases outside gene matches: 9. The length of the CDR3 is 15 residues. The chain's CDR3 is CSVPGQGRSNYGYTF. The CDR3 nucleotides are TGCAGTGTTCCGGGACAGGGCAGGTCTAACTATGGCTACACCTTC.

V usage is TRBV11-3 and J usage is TRBJ2-2, with 10 bases matching TRBD2. Germline-derived CDR1 and CDR2 are SGHNT and YENEEA. This CDR3 has 16 amino acids. Trimming took 4 bases from V and 1 from J; bases not matched to a gene: 3. CDR3 in DNA: TGTGCCAGCAGCTCACGGACTAGCGGGAACACCGGGGAGCTGTTTTTT. Encoded protein: CASSSRTSGNTGELFF.

This rearrangement joins TRBV12-3 or TRBV12-4 to TRBJ2-2; D might be TRBD1 (6 bases). The CDR3 length is 13 residues. Trimming pared 5 bases from V and 8 bases from J, leaving 12 bases between. The CDR3 bases are TGTGCCAGCAGTGCTATACAGGGTGGGGAGCTGTTTTTT. This gives the protein CASSAIQGGELFF.

The genes are TRBV7-9 and TRBJ2-7; perhaps TRBD1 as D (7 bases). From germline, CDR1 is SEHNR and CDR2 FQNEAQ (reference sequence). V lost 5 bases, J lost 2 bases, and 19 bases lay in between. This CDR3 contains 16 residues. CDR3 loop: CASSPPGGTVAYEQYF. The CDR3, as DNA: TGTGCCAGCAGCCCCCCTGGCGGGACAGTGGCCTACGAGCAGTACTTC.

This clonotype was counted between two and nine times. V is TRBV30 and J is TRBJ2-7; TRBD2 aligns across 11 bases. Germline V lookup: CDR1 GTSNPN, CDR2 SVGIG (reference sequence). V gave up 2 bases and J gave up 1 base; unmatched junction bases: 4. This CDR3 comprises 15 residues. CDR3 amino acids: CAWSIVAGGSYEQYF. CDR3 nucleotide sequence: TGTGCCTGGAGTATTGTAGCGGGAGGGTCCTACGAGCAGTACTTC.

This clonotype has only one observation. J is TRBJ2-1 and V is TRBV3-1; D not resolved. Germline assignment: CDR1 LGHDT and CDR2 YNNKEL (reference sequence). The CDR3 extends over 12 amino acids. With 4 bases removed from V and 2 bases from J, the gap between germline ends came to 3 bases. CDR3 nucleotides: TGTGCCAGCAGCCGGGCCTACAATGAGCAGTTCTTC. Its translation is CASSRAYNEQFF.

The CDR3 bases are TGTGCCAGCATCCCGGGACAGCGTGGTGGTGGCTACACCTTC. This codes for CASIPGQRGGGYTF. The chain joins TRBV6-1 to TRBJ1-2; TRBD1 aligns across 7 bases. Trimming took 7 bases from V and 7 from J; bases not matched to a gene: 12. From germline, CDR1 is MNHNS and CDR2 SASEGT. This CDR3 has 14 amino acids.

This clonotype appeared a few times. The CDR3 nucleotides are TGCGCCAGCAGCCCTACGACAGGGGCCGACGGCTACACCTTC. This sequence encodes CASSPTTGADGYTF. The rearrangement uses TRBV5-1 and TRBJ1-2; 8 bases agree with TRBD1. J gave up 8 bases and V 4 bases, and 10 bases lay outside the gene matches. The length of the CDR3 is 14 residues. Germline V lookup: CDR1 SGHRS, CDR2 YFSETQ.

V usage is TRBV9 and J usage is TRBJ2-2; D tentatively reads TRBD1 or TRBD2 (5 bases each). The V end lost 2 bases, the J end lost 3 bases, and 11 bases lay between the germline ends. This CDR3 contains 15 residues. The germline CDR1 and CDR2 sequences are SGDLS and YYNGEE. In DNA form, the CDR3 reads TGTGCCAGCAGCGTTGGAATGGGGGACACCGGGGAGCTGTTTTTT. Translated, it gives CASSVGMGDTGELFF.